What follows describes a single TCR beta chain. Its antigen is not identified. A single record per CDR3 protein comes from TCRdb applying MiXCR to the 5' RACE reads. This sample has approximately 350,000 distinct CDR3 sequences, with 13% to 15% found just once. This entry belongs to a study of T-cell memory formation after mild COVID-19. The CDR3 has 12 amino acids. CDR1 DFQATT and CDR2 SNEGSKA come from the germline V gene (reference sequence). V shed 7 bases, J shed 6 bases, and the junction held 6 bases outside the gene matches. Points from the study as a whole: Contracting clones from day 15 to 85 had balanced CD4/CD8; later expanders favoured CD4+. A subset of responding clones appeared in pre-infection memory, suggesting cross-reactive memory joined. Clones which contracted sat mainly in CM and EM if CD4+, and in EMRA if CD8+.

This chain connects TRBV20-1 to TRBJ2-1; 7 bases fit TRBD1. The sequence came from a man younger than 35 who had mild COVID-19 (a few samples of this study predate the infection). Cell type and time point are not known. Sequences were obtained from PBMCs or a T cell subset sorted from them (not recorded which). The DNA of the CDR3 is TGCAGTGGAGGACAGGACTCCAATGAGCAGTTCTTC. Its translation: CSGGQDSNEQFF.